A selection of T cell receptor beta chains follows, all from one sample in a study of T cell repertoires in cytomegalovirus infection. Each CDR3 protein gets one entry after TCRdb re-called the reads with MiXCR. This sample has about 270,000 distinct CDR3 sequences, with 20% to 25% found just once. Their recognized antigens are unknown. The sample consisted of cultured PBMCs, taken from culture after CMV antigen stimulation. Receptors were obtained from a human donor in good health (CMV status not recorded). Some clones in this sample may be carry-over from other donors' samples. Each CDR3 is given with its conserved first and last residue. The D gene is left open where the match is weak. Size values are once, few and many counts, or a class for expanded clones, and some rows have none.

V: TRBV19; size: -; D: -; J: TRBJ1-3; DNA: TGTGCCAGTACTTTGGACACCTCTGGAAACACCATATATTTT; CDR3: CASTLDTSGNTIYF
V: TRBV7-8; size: -; D: -; J: TRBJ1-5; DNA: TGTGCCAGCAGCCAACCGCGTCAGCCCCAGCATTTT; CDR3: CASSQPRQPQHF
V: TRBV10-3; size: -; D: -; J: TRBJ2-5; DNA: TGTGCCATCAGCCGGGAGTTGATCAAGGAGACCCAGTACTTC; CDR3: CAISRELIKETQYF
V: TRBV28; size: many; D: -; J: TRBJ2-5; DNA: TGTGCCAGCAGTTTCGGGATTTCGGAGACCCAGTACTTC; CDR3: CASSFGISETQYF
V: TRBV25-1; size: few; D: TRBD2; J: TRBJ2-3; DNA: TGTGCCAGCAGTGAATTCGGAGTTCCTAGCGGACTAAGGACAGATACGCAGTATTTT; CDR3: CASSEFGVPSGLRTDTQYF
V: TRBV11-2; size: few; D: TRBD2; J: TRBJ2-1; DNA: TGTGCCAGCAGCTTTGGTCTAGCGGGGACCTATGAGCAGTTCTTC; CDR3: CASSFGLAGTYEQFF
V: TRBV7-2; size: -; D: TRBD2; J: TRBJ2-5; DNA: TGTGCCAGCAGCTTAGCGCGTGGGCTAGCGGGAGATGAGACCCAGTACTTC; CDR3: CASSLARGLAGDETQYF
V: TRBV4-1; size: -; D: -; J: TRBJ1-3; DNA: TGCGCCAGCAGCCAAGATCCAGGACAGCACTCTGGAAACACCATATATTTT; CDR3: CASSQDPGQHSGNTIYF
V: TRBV2; size: few; D: -; J: TRBJ2-3; DNA: TGTGGGGCCAGGGGAGCCACAGATACGCAGTATTTT; CDR3: CGARGATDTQYF
V: TRBV18; size: -; D: -; J: TRBJ2-5; DNA: TGTGCCAGTCGCCGGACAGGGGTACAACTAGCGGTCACCGGGGAGACCCAGTACTTC; CDR3: CASRRTGVQLAVTGETQYF
V: TRBV7-2; size: -; D: -; J: TRBJ2-3; DNA: TGTGCCAGCAGCTTAGGGTTATGGGGCACAGATACGCAGTATTTT; CDR3: CASSLGLWGTDTQYF
V: TRBV6-2/TRBV6-3; size: -; D: -; J: TRBJ1-5; DNA: TGTGCCAGCAGTTACTCGACCGGGCCCCAGCATTTT; CDR3: CASSYSTGPQHF
V: TRBV7-2; size: many; D: TRBD1; J: TRBJ1-5; DNA: TGTGCCAGCAGCTTAGCCGGGACAGGGCGCAATCAGCCCCAGCATTTT; CDR3: CASSLAGTGRNQPQHF
V: TRBV4-1; size: -; D: TRBD2; J: TRBJ2-7; DNA: TGCGCCAGCAGCCAAGTCCTAGCGGAGTACTACGAGCAGTACTTC; CDR3: CASSQVLAEYYEQYF
V: TRBV6-2/TRBV6-3; size: few; D: TRBD2; J: TRBJ2-3; DNA: TGTGCCAGCAGTTACCCCCAGCGGGATAACACAGATACGCAGTATTTT; CDR3: CASSYPQRDNTDTQYF
V: TRBV2; size: -; D: -; J: TRBJ1-2; DNA: TGTGCCAGCAGTGGACTCCCCGGGAGCTATGGCTACACCTTC; CDR3: CASSGLPGSYGYTF
V: TRBV6-2/TRBV6-3; size: few; D: -; J: TRBJ1-1; DNA: TGTGCCAGCAGTTACCCCCGACAGTCTCTTGGCGGGGCTTTCTTT; CDR3: CASSYPRQSLGGAFF
V: TRBV24-1; size: few; D: TRBD2; J: TRBJ2-3; DNA: TGTGCCACCAGTGATTTGGTTACTAGCGGGAGTTCGGATACGCAGTATTTT; CDR3: CATSDLVTSGSSDTQYF
V: TRBV5-4; size: few; D: TRBD2; J: TRBJ2-1; DNA: TGTGCCAGCAGCTCATCGTCGGGACTAGCCTACAATGAGCAGTTCTTC; CDR3: CASSSSSGLAYNEQFF
V: TRBV30; size: -; D: -; J: TRBJ1-5; DNA: TGTGCCTGGAGTGAGGACCGGACGGAAGCCCAGCATTTT; CDR3: CAWSEDRTEAQHF
V: TRBV7-3; size: many; D: -; J: TRBJ2-2; DNA: TGTGCCAGCAGCGGGGGGCCTACTGGGGAGCTGTTTTTT; CDR3: CASSGGPTGELFF
V: TRBV24-1; size: few; D: -; J: TRBJ2-3; DNA: TGTGCCACCAGTGGCCCGCGGGATACGCAGTATTTT; CDR3: CATSGPRDTQYF
V: TRBV24-1; size: few; D: -; J: TRBJ2-1; DNA: TGTGCCACCAGTGTCGGTAGCGCTTCCTACAATGAGCAGTTCTTC; CDR3: CATSVGSASYNEQFF
V: TRBV11-2; size: few; D: -; J: TRBJ1-2; DNA: TGTGCCAGCAGCCCCTTACCTGGGAACTATGGCTACACCTTC; CDR3: CASSPLPGNYGYTF
V: TRBV7-2; size: many; D: -; J: TRBJ2-2; DNA: TGTGCCAGCAGCTTCGACCTTCATTCTGCGGCCGGGGAGCTGTTTTTT; CDR3: CASSFDLHSAAGELFF
V: TRBV7-8; size: few; D: TRBD2; J: TRBJ2-3; DNA: TGTGCCAGCAGTCAGACCATCTTTGGGGAGGGCCTATTATCCGCAGATACGCAGTATTTT; CDR3: CASSQTIFGEGLLSADTQYF
V: TRBV7-2; size: many; D: TRBD2; J: TRBJ2-1; DNA: TGTGCCAGCAGCTTAGAAATAGCGGGAGGCCTACGCAATGAGCAGTTCTTC; CDR3: CASSLEIAGGLRNEQFF
V: TRBV27; size: many; D: -; J: TRBJ2-3; DNA: TGTGCCAGCAGTCCGAAAAAGGCCACAGATACGCAGTATTTT; CDR3: CASSPKKATDTQYF
V: TRBV6-2/TRBV6-3; size: few; D: TRBD2; J: TRBJ2-3; DNA: TGTGCCAGCAGTTTCCGCACCCAGCGGGAGTCTACGCAGTATTTT; CDR3: CASSFRTQRESTQYF
V: TRBV6-8; size: -; D: TRBD2; J: TRBJ2-1; DNA: TGTGCCAGCAGTTCTTTAATCTTCCTTAGCGGGAGGGCCCCTGAGCAGTTCTTC; CDR3: CASSSLIFLSGRAPEQFF
V: TRBV28; size: many; D: TRBD2; J: TRBJ2-7; DNA: TGTGCCAGCGGCCTCTCGGGAGGCCCTTACGAGCAGTACTTC; CDR3: CASGLSGGPYEQYF
V: TRBV7-8; size: many; D: -; J: TRBJ2-5; DNA: TGTGCCAGCAGCGCCACTGGAGACCAGAAGACCCAGTACTTC; CDR3: CASSATGDQKTQYF
V: TRBV5-1; size: -; D: TRBD2; J: TRBJ2-5; DNA: TGCGCCAGCAGCTTGGTCGCGGCGGCTAGCGGTTCAGGTGGGACCCAGTACTTC; CDR3: CASSLVAAASGSGGTQYF
V: TRBV28; size: -; D: TRBD2; J: TRBJ2-1; DNA: TGTGCCAGCAGTTTCCAAGCGGGAGGGGTGTACAATGAGCAGTTCTTC; CDR3: CASSFQAGGVYNEQFF
V: TRBV7-4; size: -; D: -; J: TRBJ1-1; DNA: TGTGCCAGCAGCGAAGGCGGGACTGAAGCTTTCTTT; CDR3: CASSEGGTEAFF
V: TRBV6-5; size: -; D: -; J: TRBJ1-4; DNA: TGTGCCAGCAGTTACTCACCCAGGGAAGTTGCGACTAATGAAAAACTGTTTTTT; CDR3: CASSYSPREVATNEKLFF
V: TRBV7-2; size: many; D: TRBD1; J: TRBJ1-5; DNA: TGTGCCAGCAGCTTAGCCGGACAGGGCAATCAGCCCCAGCATTTT; CDR3: CASSLAGQGNQPQHF
V: TRBV19; size: -; D: -; J: TRBJ1-2; DNA: TGTGCCAGTAGTATAGATCGGGGAGAATATGGCTACACCTTC; CDR3: CASSIDRGEYGYTF
V: TRBV9; size: few; D: TRBD2; J: TRBJ2-1; DNA: TGTGCCAGCAGCGGAGGCGCTAGCGGGAGAGTTTACAATGAGCAGTTCTTC; CDR3: CASSGGASGRVYNEQFF
V: TRBV12-3/TRBV12-4; size: many; D: -; J: TRBJ2-7; DNA: TGTGCCAGCGGGGGTTTGGGGGCGTACGAGCAGTACTTC; CDR3: CASGGLGAYEQYF
V: TRBV7-2; size: many; D: -; J: TRBJ2-7; DNA: TGTGCCAGCAGCGGGATAGGGGGTTTATACGAGCAGTACTTC; CDR3: CASSGIGGLYEQYF
V: TRBV2; size: -; D: -; J: TRBJ2-5; DNA: TGTGCCAGCAGTGAAGCGCTTCTAAGCGGAACTGAAGAGACCCAGTACTTC; CDR3: CASSEALLSGTEETQYF
V: TRBV4-3; size: few; D: TRBD2; J: TRBJ2-3; DNA: TGCGCCAGCAGCCAGGGGACTAGGAGAGAAGATACGCAGTATTTT; CDR3: CASSQGTRREDTQYF
V: TRBV7-2; size: many; D: -; J: TRBJ1-5; DNA: TGTGCCAGCAGCTCGGCGACCCATCAGCCCCAGCATTTT; CDR3: CASSSATHQPQHF
V: TRBV7-2; size: many; D: -; J: TRBJ1-2; DNA: TGTGCCAGCAGCTTACCCCGGAGGGGTGATGGCTACACCTTC; CDR3: CASSLPRRGDGYTF
V: TRBV9; size: few; D: TRBD1; J: TRBJ2-1; DNA: TGTGCCAGCAGCCCCCGGGACAGGTACAATGAGCAGTTCTTC; CDR3: CASSPRDRYNEQFF
V: TRBV12-3/TRBV12-4; size: few; D: -; J: TRBJ1-1; DNA: TGTGCCAGCAGTTTAGACTCCCACACTGAAGCTTTCTTT; CDR3: CASSLDSHTEAFF
V: TRBV6-5; size: few; D: TRBD1; J: TRBJ1-4; DNA: TGTGCCAGCAGTCCGACAGGGGTTGAAGAAAAACTGTTTTTT; CDR3: CASSPTGVEEKLFF